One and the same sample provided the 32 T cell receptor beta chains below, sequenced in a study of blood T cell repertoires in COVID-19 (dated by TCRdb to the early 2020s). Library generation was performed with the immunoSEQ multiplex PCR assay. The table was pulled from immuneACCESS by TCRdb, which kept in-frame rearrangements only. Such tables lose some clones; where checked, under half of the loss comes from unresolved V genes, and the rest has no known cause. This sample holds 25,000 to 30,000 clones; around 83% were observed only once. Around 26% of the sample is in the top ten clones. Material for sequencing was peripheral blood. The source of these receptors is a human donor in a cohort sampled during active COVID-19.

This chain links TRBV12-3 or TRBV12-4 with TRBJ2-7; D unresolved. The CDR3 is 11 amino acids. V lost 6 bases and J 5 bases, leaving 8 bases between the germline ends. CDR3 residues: CASSNGNEQYF. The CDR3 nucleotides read TGTGCCAGCAGCAATGGCAACGAGCAGTACTTC.

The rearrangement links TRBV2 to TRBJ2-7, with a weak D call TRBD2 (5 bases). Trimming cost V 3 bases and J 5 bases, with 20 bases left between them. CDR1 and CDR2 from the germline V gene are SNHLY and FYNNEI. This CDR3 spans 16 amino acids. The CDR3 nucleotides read TGTGCCAGCAGTGATTACTCTGTAAGCGGCGTTGACGAGCAGTACTTC. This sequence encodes CASSDYSVSGVDEQYF.

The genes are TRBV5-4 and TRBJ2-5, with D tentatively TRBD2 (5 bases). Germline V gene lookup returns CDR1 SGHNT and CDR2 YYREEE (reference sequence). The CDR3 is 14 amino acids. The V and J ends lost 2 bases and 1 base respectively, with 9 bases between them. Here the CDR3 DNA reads TGTGCCAGCAGCTTATCTGCGGGCCAAGAGACCCAGTACTTC. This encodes CASSLSAGQETQYF.

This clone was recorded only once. The CDR3 is CASSYNPVVAASYNEQFF. The CDR3 bases are TGTGCCAGCAGTTATAATCCCGTCGTAGCGGCCTCCTACAATGAGCAGTTCTTC. The J gene is TRBJ2-1, the V gene TRBV6-2 or TRBV6-3; TRBD2 is a possible D gene (6 bases). Germline V lookup: CDR1 MNHEY, CDR2 SVGEGT. The CDR3 is 18 amino acids. The V end was cut by 3 bases, the J end by 0 bases, with 18 bases between.

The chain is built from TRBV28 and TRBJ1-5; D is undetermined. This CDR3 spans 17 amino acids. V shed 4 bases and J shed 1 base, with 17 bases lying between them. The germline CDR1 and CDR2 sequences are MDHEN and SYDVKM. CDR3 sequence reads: CASSSHSRGFSNQPQHF. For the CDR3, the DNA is TGTGCCAGCAGTTCCCACTCGCGAGGGTTCAGCAATCAGCCCCAGCATTTT. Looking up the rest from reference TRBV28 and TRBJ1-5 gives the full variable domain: DVKVTQSSRYLVKRTGEKVFLECVQDMDHENMFWYRQDPGLGLRLIYFSYDVKMKEKGDIPEGYSVSREKKERFSLILESASTNQTSMYLCASSSHSRGFSNQPQHFGDGTRLSIL.

The CDR3 nucleotides read TGTGCCGGCCGGGACAGGGGTTACGAGCAGTACTTC. Translating gives CAGRDRGYEQYF. This rearrangement joins TRBV2 to TRBJ2-7; 10 nucleotides match TRBD1. After removal of 11 bases from V and 4 bases from J, the junction contained 5 bases not matched to a gene. There are 12 residues in the CDR3. CDR1 and CDR2 from the germline V gene are SNHLY and FYNNEI.

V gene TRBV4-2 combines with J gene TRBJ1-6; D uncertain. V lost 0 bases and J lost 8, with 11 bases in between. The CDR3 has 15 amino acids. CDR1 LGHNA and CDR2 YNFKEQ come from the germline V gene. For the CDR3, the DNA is TGTGCCAGCAGCCAAGATACCGGTACTGATTCACCCCTCCACTTT. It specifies CASSQDTGTDSPLHF.

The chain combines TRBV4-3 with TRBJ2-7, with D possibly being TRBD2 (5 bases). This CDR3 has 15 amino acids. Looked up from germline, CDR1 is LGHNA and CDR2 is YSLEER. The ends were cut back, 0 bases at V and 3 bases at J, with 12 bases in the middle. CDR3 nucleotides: TGCGCCAGCAGCCAAGATGCCGGGATAGACTACGAGCAGTACTTC. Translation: CASSQDAGIDYEQYF.

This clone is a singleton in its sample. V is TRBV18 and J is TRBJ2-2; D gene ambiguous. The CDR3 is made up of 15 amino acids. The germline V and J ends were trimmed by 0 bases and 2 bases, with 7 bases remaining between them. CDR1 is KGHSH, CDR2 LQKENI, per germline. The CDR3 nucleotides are TGTGCCAGCTCACCACCAGGAGATAACACCGGGGAGCTGTTTTTT. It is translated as CASSPPGDNTGELFF.

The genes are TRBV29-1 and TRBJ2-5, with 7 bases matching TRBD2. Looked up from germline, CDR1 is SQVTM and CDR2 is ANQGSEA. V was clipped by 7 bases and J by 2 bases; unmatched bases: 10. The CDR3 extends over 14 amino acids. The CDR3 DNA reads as TGCAGCGGTACCCCCCACGGGGGGCAAGAGACCCAGTACTTC. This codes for CSGTPHGGQETQYF.

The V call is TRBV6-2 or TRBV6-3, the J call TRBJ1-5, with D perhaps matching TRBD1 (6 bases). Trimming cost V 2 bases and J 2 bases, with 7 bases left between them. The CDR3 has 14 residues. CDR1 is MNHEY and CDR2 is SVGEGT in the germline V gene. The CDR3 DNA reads TGTGCCAGCAGTTACGCAGGGGGCAATCAGCCCCAGCATTTT. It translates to CASSYAGGNQPQHF.

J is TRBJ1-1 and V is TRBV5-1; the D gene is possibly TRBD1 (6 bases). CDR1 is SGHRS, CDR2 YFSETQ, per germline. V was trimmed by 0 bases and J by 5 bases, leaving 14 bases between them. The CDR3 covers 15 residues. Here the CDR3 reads CASSLGPQGWTEAFF. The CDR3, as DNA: TGCGCCAGCAGCTTGGGACCCCAGGGGTGGACTGAAGCTTTCTTT.

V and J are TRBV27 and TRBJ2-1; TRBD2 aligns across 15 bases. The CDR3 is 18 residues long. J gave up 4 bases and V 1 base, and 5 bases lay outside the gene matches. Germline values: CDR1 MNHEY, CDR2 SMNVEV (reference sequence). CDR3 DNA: TGTGCCAGCAGTTTATGGGGACTAGCGGGAGGAAAGTACAATGAGCAGTTCTTC. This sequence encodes CASSLWGLAGGKYNEQFF.

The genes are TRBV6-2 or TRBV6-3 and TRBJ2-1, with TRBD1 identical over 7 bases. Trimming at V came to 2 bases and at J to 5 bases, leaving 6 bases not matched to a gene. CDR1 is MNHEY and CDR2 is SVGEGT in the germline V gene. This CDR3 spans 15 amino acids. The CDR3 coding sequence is TGTGCCAGCAGTTACCCCAGGGGGAACGACAATGAGCAGTTCTTC. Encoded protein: CASSYPRGNDNEQFF.

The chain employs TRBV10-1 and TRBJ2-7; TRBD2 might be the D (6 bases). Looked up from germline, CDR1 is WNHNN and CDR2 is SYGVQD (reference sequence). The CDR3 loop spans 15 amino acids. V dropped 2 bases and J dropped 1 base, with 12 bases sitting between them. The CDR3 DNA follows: TGCGCCAGCAGTGAGATTGCGGGGCCTTCCTACGAGCAGTACTTC. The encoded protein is CASSEIAGPSYEQYF.

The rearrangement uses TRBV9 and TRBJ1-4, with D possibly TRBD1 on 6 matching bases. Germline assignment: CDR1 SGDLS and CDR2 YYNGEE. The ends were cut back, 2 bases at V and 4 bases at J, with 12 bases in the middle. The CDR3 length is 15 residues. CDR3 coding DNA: TGTGCCAGCAGCGTGGCAGGGGCTTATAATGAAAAACTGTTTTTT. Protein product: CASSVAGAYNEKLFF.

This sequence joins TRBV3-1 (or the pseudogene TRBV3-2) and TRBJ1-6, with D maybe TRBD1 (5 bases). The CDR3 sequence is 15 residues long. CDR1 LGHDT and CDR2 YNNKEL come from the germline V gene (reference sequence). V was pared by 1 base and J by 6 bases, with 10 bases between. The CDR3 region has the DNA TGTGCCAGCAGCCAAGGCGGGACCCGTAATTCACCCCTCCACTTT. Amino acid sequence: CASSQGGTRNSPLHF.

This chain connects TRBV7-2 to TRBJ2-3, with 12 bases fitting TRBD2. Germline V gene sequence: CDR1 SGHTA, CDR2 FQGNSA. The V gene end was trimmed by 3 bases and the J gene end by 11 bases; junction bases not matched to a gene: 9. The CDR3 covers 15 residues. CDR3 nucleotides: TGTGCCAGCAGCTTGCTAGCGGGGGGGTCAGTTGAGCAGTATTTT. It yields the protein CASSLLAGGSVEQYF.

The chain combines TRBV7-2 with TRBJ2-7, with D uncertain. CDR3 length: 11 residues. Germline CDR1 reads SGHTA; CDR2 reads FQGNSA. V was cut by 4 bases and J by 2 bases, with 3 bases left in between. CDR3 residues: CASSSTYEQYF. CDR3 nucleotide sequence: TGTGCCAGCAGCTCAACCTACGAGCAGTACTTC. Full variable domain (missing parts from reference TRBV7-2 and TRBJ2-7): GAGVSQSPSNKVTEKGKDVELRCDPISGHTALYWYRQSLGQGLEFLIYFQGNSAPDKSGLPSDRFSAERTGGSVSTLTIQRTQQEDSAVYLCASSSTYEQYFGPGTRLTVT.

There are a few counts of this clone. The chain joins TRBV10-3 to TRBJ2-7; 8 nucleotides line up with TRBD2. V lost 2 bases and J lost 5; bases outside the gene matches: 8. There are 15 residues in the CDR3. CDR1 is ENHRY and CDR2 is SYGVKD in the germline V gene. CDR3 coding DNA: TGTGCCATCAGTGAGAATCGCGGGGGGCCCCACGAGCAGTACTTC. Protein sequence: CAISENRGGPHEQYF.

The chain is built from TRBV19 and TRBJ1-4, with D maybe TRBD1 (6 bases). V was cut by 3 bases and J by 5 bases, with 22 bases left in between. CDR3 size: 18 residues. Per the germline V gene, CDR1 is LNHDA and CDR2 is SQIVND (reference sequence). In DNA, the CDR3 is TGTGCCAGTAGTATCCAGGGGCGGAGGTATGAGGGGAATGAAAAACTGTTTTTT. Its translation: CASSIQGRRYEGNEKLFF.

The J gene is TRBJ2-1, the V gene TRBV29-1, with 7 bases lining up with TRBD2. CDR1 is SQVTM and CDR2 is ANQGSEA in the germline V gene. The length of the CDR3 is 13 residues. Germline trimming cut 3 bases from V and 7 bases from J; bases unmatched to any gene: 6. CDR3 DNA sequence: TGCAGCGTTGACGGCGGGAGTCAAAATGAGCAGTTCTTC. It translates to CSVDGGSQNEQFF.

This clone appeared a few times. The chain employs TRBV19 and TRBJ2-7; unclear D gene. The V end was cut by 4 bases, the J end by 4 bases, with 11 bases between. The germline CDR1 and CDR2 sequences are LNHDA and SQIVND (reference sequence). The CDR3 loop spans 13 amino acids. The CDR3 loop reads CASSKSPGYEQYF. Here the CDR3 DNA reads TGTGCCAGTAGTAAGTCCCCGGGTTACGAGCAGTACTTC.

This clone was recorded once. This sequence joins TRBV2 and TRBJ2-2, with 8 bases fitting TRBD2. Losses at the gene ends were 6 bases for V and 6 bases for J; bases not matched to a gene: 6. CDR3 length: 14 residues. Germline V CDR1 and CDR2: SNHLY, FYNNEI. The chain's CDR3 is CASRLLTSAGELFF. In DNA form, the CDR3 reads TGTGCCAGCAGACTTTTGACTAGCGCCGGGGAGCTGTTTTTT.

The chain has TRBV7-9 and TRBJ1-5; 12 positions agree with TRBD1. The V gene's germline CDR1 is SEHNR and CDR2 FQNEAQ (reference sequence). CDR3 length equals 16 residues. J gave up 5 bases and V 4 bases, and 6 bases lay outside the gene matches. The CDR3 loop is CASSSGDRGPDQPQHF. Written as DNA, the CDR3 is TGTGCCAGCAGCTCGGGGGACAGGGGGCCAGATCAGCCCCAGCATTTT.

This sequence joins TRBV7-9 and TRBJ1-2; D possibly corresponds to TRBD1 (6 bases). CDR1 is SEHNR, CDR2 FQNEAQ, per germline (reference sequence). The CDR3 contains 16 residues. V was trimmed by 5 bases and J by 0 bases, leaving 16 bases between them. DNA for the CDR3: TGTGCCAGCAGCCTATCGGGACATAAAGCTAACTATGGCTACACCTTC. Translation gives CASSLSGHKANYGYTF.

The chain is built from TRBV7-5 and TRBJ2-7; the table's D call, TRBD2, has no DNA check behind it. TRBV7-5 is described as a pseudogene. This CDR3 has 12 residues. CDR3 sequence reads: CARSRGVNEQYF. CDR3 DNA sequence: TGTGCCAGAAGCCGCGGGGTAAACGAGCAGTACTTC.

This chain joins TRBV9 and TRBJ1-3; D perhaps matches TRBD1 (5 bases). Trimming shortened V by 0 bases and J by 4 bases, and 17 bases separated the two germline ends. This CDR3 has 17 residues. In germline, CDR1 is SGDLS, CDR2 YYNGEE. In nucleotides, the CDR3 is TGTGCCAGCAGCGTAGGGGGGGGAGTTGGTCCCGGAAACACCATATATTTT. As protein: CASSVGGGVGPGNTIYF.

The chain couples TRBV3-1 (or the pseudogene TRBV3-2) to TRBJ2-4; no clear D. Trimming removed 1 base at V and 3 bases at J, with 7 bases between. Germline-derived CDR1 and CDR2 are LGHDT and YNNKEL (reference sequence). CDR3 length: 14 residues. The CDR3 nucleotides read TGTGCCAGCAGCCAAGCTAGACTCAAAAACATTCAGTACTTC. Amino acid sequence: CASSQARLKNIQYF.

This CDR3 reads CASSYSYLEAHFF. The DNA for the CDR3 is TGTGCCAGCAGTTACTCTTATTTAGAGGCGCATTTCTTC. J is TRBJ2-1 and V is TRBV6-5; D gene ambiguous. Trimming cost V 0 bases and J 16 bases, with 16 bases left between them. Germline assignment: CDR1 MNHEY and CDR2 SVGAGI. CDR3 size: 13 residues.

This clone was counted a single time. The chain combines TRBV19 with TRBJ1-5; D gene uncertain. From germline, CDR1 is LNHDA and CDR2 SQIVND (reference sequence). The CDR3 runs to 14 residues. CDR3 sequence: CASTKVASNQPQHF. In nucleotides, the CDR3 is TGTGCTTCGACAAAGGTGGCTAGCAATCAGCCCCAGCATTTT.

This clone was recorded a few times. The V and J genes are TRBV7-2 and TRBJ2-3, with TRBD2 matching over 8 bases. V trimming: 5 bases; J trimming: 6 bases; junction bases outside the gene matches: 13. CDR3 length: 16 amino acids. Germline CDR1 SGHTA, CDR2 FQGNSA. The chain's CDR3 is CASSAGGTSLWDTQYF. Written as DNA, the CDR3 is TGTGCCAGCAGCGCAGGTGGGACTAGTCTTTGGGATACGCAGTATTTT.